This T cell receptor beta chain was found in a study of cytomegalovirus exposure and HLA in healthy donors. The CDR3 length is 15 residues. Unmatched junction bases numbered 5, after V lost 5 bases and J lost 7 bases. Per the germline V gene, CDR1 is SGHAT and CDR2 is FQNNGV. It was with 60 Vbeta and 13 Jbeta primers that the PCR ran. Profiling relied on immunoSEQ multiplex PCR, and the TCRdb table lists in-frame clones only, not all of them. The sample has some 190,000 clones, 80% seen once. This TCR derives from a woman in her 30s in good health and CMV-seronegative. Sequenced input: PBMCs. The rearrangement uses TRBV11-2 and TRBJ2-3, with 14 bases that match TRBD2. CDR3 DNA: TGTGCCAGCAGCGTGACTAGCGGGGGGGTAAATACGCAGTATTTT. This translates into CASSVTSGGVNTQYF.